The 13 T cell receptor beta chains presented below share a single source sample, sequenced in a study of CD4+ T cells in melanoma. Generated by immunoSEQ multiplex PCR, the TCRdb table keeps only in-frame clones and is missing some. The top ten hold approximately 4% of the sample, which has 20,000 to 25,000 clones, around 79% seen once. Sequencing input: cells from a culture (not recorded whether cultured in vitro). Receptors originate from a human donor with melanoma.

The CDR3, as DNA: TGTGCCAGCAGACGGACTCAGGGAACTGGAAACACCATATATTTT. Its translation is CASRRTQGTGNTIYF. The chain is built from TRBV2 and TRBJ1-3; D may be TRBD1 (5 bases). The CDR3 covers 15 residues. V lost 6 bases and J lost 2, with 14 bases in between. Germline values: CDR1 SNHLY, CDR2 FYNNEI.

The chain links TRBV6-5 to TRBJ1-1, with 7 bases matching TRBD1. Trimming removed 2 bases from V and 2 bases from J; junction bases left unmatched: 2. Germline-derived CDR1 and CDR2 are MNHEY and SVGAGI. The CDR3 runs 14 residues. CDR3 bases: TGTGCCAGCAGTTACCTAGGGGGCAACACTGAAGCTTTCTTT. Encoded protein: CASSYLGGNTEAFF.

V gene TRBV5-1 combines with J gene TRBJ2-3; D possibly uses TRBD1 or TRBD2 (5 bases each). The CDR3 totals 11 residues. Germline V gives CDR1 SGHRS, CDR2 YFSETQ. With 4 bases removed from V and 6 bases from J, the gap between germline ends came to 6 bases. The CDR3 sequence is CASSEGDTQYF. The CDR3 bases are TGCGCCAGCAGCGAGGGGGATACGCAGTATTTT.

This chain's CDR3 is CASSEVGQVGYGYTF. The CDR3 DNA reads as TGTGCCAGCAGCGAAGTGGGACAGGTGGGATATGGCTACACCTTC. The chain carries TRBV7-8 and TRBJ1-2; the match to TRBD1 covers 8 bases. Germline values: CDR1 SGHVS, CDR2 FQNEAQ. The CDR3 is 15 residues long. V was pared by 5 bases and J by 5 bases, with 10 bases of the junction left unmatched.

This chain joins TRBV19 and TRBJ1-5; possible D gene TRBD1, 6 bases. The CDR3 loop spans 15 amino acids. The germline CDR1 and CDR2 sequences are LNHDA and SQIVND (reference sequence). The V gene lost 0 bases and the J gene lost 3 bases, with 9 bases spanning the gap. CDR3 sequence reads: CASSIDWGPNQPQHF. The DNA of the CDR3 is TGTGCCAGTAGTATAGATTGGGGGCCCAATCAGCCCCAGCATTTT.

This clone was seen more than once but under ten times. The chain uses TRBV27 and TRBJ1-2; D unclear. CDR3 length: 16 residues. V lost 1 base and J 1 base, leaving 13 bases between the germline ends. Germline V gives CDR1 MNHEY, CDR2 SMNVEV (reference sequence). This CDR3 is CASSLLGRGLNYGYTF. In nucleotides, the CDR3 is TGTGCCAGCAGTTTATTGGGCCGGGGTCTTAACTATGGCTACACCTTC.

The J gene is TRBJ1-2, the V gene TRBV7-2; the D gene is possibly TRBD1 (6 bases). Germline V gene lookup returns CDR1 SGHTA and CDR2 FQGNSA. Trimming cost V 5 bases and J 1 base, with 8 bases left between them. This CDR3 is built from 13 residues. The CDR3 bases are TGTGCCAGCAGCCCCAGGGGTAACTATGGCTACACCTTC. It encodes CASSPRGNYGYTF. Based on the CDR3 plus reference TRBV7-2 and TRBJ1-2, the full variable domain is GAGVSQSPSNKVTEKGKDVELRCDPISGHTALYWYRQSLGQGLEFLIYFQGNSAPDKSGLPSDRFSAERTGGSVSTLTIQRTQQEDSAVYLCASSPRGNYGYTFGSGTRLTVV.

The count of this clone is one. This chain joins TRBV5-8 and TRBJ2-5; 7 bases match TRBD2. Germline V CDR1 and CDR2: SGHTS, YDEGEE. The CDR3 has 14 residues. The V gene end was trimmed by 2 bases and the J gene end by 4 bases; junction bases not matched to a gene: 5. CDR3 loop: CASSFWGGGETQYF. The CDR3, as DNA: TGTGCCAGCAGCTTCTGGGGGGGTGGAGAGACCCAGTACTTC.

V usage is TRBV7-2 and J usage is TRBJ1-1; 12 bases map to TRBD1. The CDR3 is made up of 17 amino acids. CDR1 SGHTA and CDR2 FQGNSA come from the germline V gene. Trimming cost V 2 bases and J 5 bases; bases outside gene matches: 9. For the CDR3, the DNA is TGTGCCAGCAGCTTATCCGGGACAGGGGGCGAGGGAACTGAAGCTTTCTTT. Its translation: CASSLSGTGGEGTEAFF.

The chain uses TRBV7-2 and TRBJ1-2, with D possibly TRBD1 on 6 matching bases. The V gene's germline CDR1 is SGHTA and CDR2 FQGNSA. Trimming took off 5 bases at V and 8 bases at J, with 12 bases between the two ends. There are 12 residues in the CDR3. The CDR3 reads CASSPGAQGYTF. CDR3 coding DNA: TGTGCCAGCAGCCCGGGGGCTCAAGGCTACACCTTC.

The gene calls are TRBV19 and TRBJ1-2; D is ambiguous. Trimming stripped 9 bases from V and 5 bases from J, with 16 bases between. CDR3 length: 13 amino acids. Germline V gene sequence: CDR1 LNHDA, CDR2 SQIVND (reference sequence). The CDR3 region is CASTGGQLYGYTF. CDR3 sequence (DNA): TGTGCCAGCACGGGCGGGCAGCTGTATGGCTACACCTTC.

V is TRBV20-1 and J is TRBJ2-7; maybe TRBD1 (6 bases). CDR1 DFQATT and CDR2 SNEGSKA come from the germline V gene (reference sequence). The CDR3 extends over 11 amino acids. V lost 6 bases and J lost 7, with 13 bases in between. CDR3 loop: CSARTAREQYF. DNA of the CDR3: TGCAGTGCAAGGACAGCTCGGGAGCAGTACTTC.

The CDR3 DNA sequence: TGTGCCAGCAGTTTATTGGGGGGTAGGGGAAACACTGAAGCTTTCTTT. This encodes CASSLLGGRGNTEAFF. The chain joins TRBV28 to TRBJ1-1; D may be TRBD1 (5 bases). Trimming pared 1 base from V and 2 bases from J, leaving 14 bases between. The CDR3 runs 16 residues. Germline CDR1 is MDHEN and CDR2 is SYDVKM. Filled out from reference TRBV28 and TRBJ1-1, the complete variable domain reads DVKVTQSSRYLVKRTGEKVFLECVQDMDHENMFWYRQDPGLGLRLIYFSYDVKMKEKGDIPEGYSVSREKKERFSLILESASTNQTSMYLCASSLLGGRGNTEAFFGQGTRLTVV.